Presented here are 27 T cell receptor beta chains from one specimen sequenced in a study of OX40 agonist ivuxolimab in advanced cancers. Repertoires were generated with immunoSEQ multiplex PCR, while TCRdb's copy carries only in-frame clones and drops some. This sample has about 110,000 clones, with roughly 90% found just once. The sample consisted of CD4+ or CD8+ T cells sorted from blood, taken in a trial of the OX40 agonist ivuxolimab. These receptors all stem from an adult with an advanced solid tumor such as melanoma, head and neck, liver or kidney cancer.

In the case of this clone: Other nucleotide sequences from this sample produce the same CDR3. The J gene is TRBJ1-5, the V gene TRBV9; D is possibly TRBD1 (5 bases). Trimming shortened V by 2 bases and J by 0 bases, and 9 bases separated the two germline ends. Looked up from germline, CDR1 is SGDLS and CDR2 is YYNGEE. The CDR3 length is 15 residues. The CDR3 DNA reads TGTGCCAGCAGCGTCGGGGGAGATAGCAATCAGCCCCAGCATTTT. The encoded protein is CASSVGGDSNQPQHF.

The chain employs TRBV19 and TRBJ2-4; 7 bases fit TRBD1. Germline V gene lookup returns CDR1 LNHDA and CDR2 SQIVND (reference sequence). Trimming cost V 0 bases and J 2 bases; bases outside gene matches: 10. The CDR3 runs to 18 residues. This CDR3 is CASSIDPTGDSTKNIQYF. DNA of the CDR3: TGTGCCAGTAGTATAGATCCAACAGGGGATAGTACCAAAAACATTCAGTACTTC. Drawing the rest from reference TRBV19 and TRBJ2-4, the complete variable domain is DGGITQSPKYLFRKEGQNVTLSCEQNLNHDAMYWYRQDPGQGLRLIYYSQIVNDFQKGDIAEGYSVSREKKESFPLTVTSAQKNPTAFYLCASSIDPTGDSTKNIQYFGAGTRLSVL.

This chain links TRBV7-3 with TRBJ2-5, with 16 bases that match TRBD2. V gave up 4 bases and J gave up 1 base; unmatched junction bases: 6. Germline assignment: CDR1 SGHTA and CDR2 FQGTGA. The CDR3 contains 18 residues. The CDR3: CASSSGLAGGGSQETQYF. The CDR3 nucleotides read TGTGCCAGCAGCTCGGGACTAGCGGGAGGGGGTAGCCAAGAGACCCAGTACTTC.

Only one count was recorded for this clone. The CDR3: CASSAGQNQPQHF. CDR3 in DNA: TGTGCCAGCAGCGCGGGACAGAACCAGCCCCAGCATTTT. The chain links TRBV7-3 to TRBJ1-5, with TRBD1 matching over 7 bases. CDR1 and CDR2 (germline): SGHTA, FQGTGA. This CDR3 is 13 amino acids long. V gave up 5 bases and J gave up 7 bases; unmatched junction bases: 5.

This clone was observed a single time. The CDR3 loop reads CASSLVGQGVSPQHF. The DNA of the CDR3 is TGTGCCAGCAGTTTGGTAGGGCAGGGGGTTTCCCCCCAGCATTTT. The J gene is TRBJ1-5, the V gene TRBV28, with 7 positions matching TRBD1. Germline trimming cut 3 bases from V and 10 bases from J; bases unmatched to any gene: 12. The germline gives CDR1 MDHEN, CDR2 SYDVKM. CDR3 length: 15 residues. Full variable domain (remainder filled in from reference TRBV28 and TRBJ1-5): DVKVTQSSRYLVKRTGEKVFLECVQDMDHENMFWYRQDPGLGLRLIYFSYDVKMKEKGDIPEGYSVSREKKERFSLILESASTNQTSMYLCASSLVGQGVSPQHFGDGTRLSIL.

The rearrangement links TRBV21-1 to TRBJ2-7. TRBV21-1 is an annotated pseudogene. The CDR3 runs to 14 residues. CDR3 sequence reads: CASSKVGESNEQYF. The CDR3 region has the DNA TGTGCCAGCAGCAAAGTGGGGGAGAGCAACGAGCAGTACTTC.

The rearrangement uses TRBV11-3 and TRBJ2-7, with D tentatively TRBD2 (5 bases). Trimming pared 3 bases from V and 6 bases from J, leaving 15 bases between. This CDR3 has 14 amino acids. Per germline, CDR1 SGHNT and CDR2 YENEEA. The DNA of the CDR3 is TGTGCCAGCAGCTTCACTAGATCTTCCAGCGAGCAGTACTTC. It specifies CASSFTRSSSEQYF. Based on the CDR3 plus reference TRBV11-3 and TRBJ2-7, the full variable domain is EAGVVQSPRYKIIEKKQPVAFWCNPISGHNTLYWYLQNLGQGPELLIRYENEEAVDDSQLPKDRFSAERLKGVDSTLKIQPAELGDSAVYLCASSFTRSSSEQYFGPGTRLTVT.

This chain uses TRBV5-1 with TRBJ2-3; a possible D gene is TRBD1 (5 bases). Trimming cost V 1 base and J 1 base, with 10 bases left between them. The CDR3 sequence is 15 residues long. Germline V lookup: CDR1 SGHRS, CDR2 YFSETQ. The CDR3 region is CASSLSAQGTDTQYF. The CDR3 DNA is TGCGCCAGCAGCTTGTCCGCACAGGGCACAGATACGCAGTATTTT.

This chain connects TRBV6-5 to TRBJ2-5, with D tentatively TRBD2 (6 bases). Trimming took 5 bases from V and 1 from J, leaving 11 bases between them. CDR3 length: 14 residues. Looked up from germline, CDR1 is MNHEY and CDR2 is SVGAGI. The CDR3 reads CASSVPGLQETQYF. Here the CDR3 DNA reads TGTGCCAGCAGTGTACCGGGACTCCAAGAGACCCAGTACTTC.

This clone was seen a single time. The rearrangement links TRBV29-1 to TRBJ1-4; D is perhaps TRBD1 (5 bases). Germline assignment: CDR1 SQVTM and CDR2 ANQGSEA. The CDR3 has 12 amino acids. Trimming took 7 bases from V and 11 from J, leaving 17 bases between them. The CDR3 protein is CSAGTEGLKLFF. In nucleotides, the CDR3 is TGCAGCGCCGGGACGGAGGGTTTGAAACTGTTTTTT. Combining the CDR3 with reference TRBV29-1 and TRBJ1-4 gives the whole variable domain SAVISQKPSRDICQRGTSLTIQCQVDSQVTMMFWYRQQPGQSLTLIATANQGSEATYESGFVIDKFPISRPNLTFSTLTVSNMSPEDSSIYLCSAGTEGLKLFFGSGTQLSVL.

The V call is TRBV28, the J call TRBJ1-2, with 7 bases identical to TRBD1. J lost 8 bases, V lost 5 bases, and 14 bases had no gene match. The CDR3 has 15 amino acids. Germline V lookup: CDR1 MDHEN, CDR2 SYDVKM. The CDR3 nucleotides read TGTGCCAGCAGTCCCTCCAGGGGCAGGGGGAAGGGCTACACCTTC. Its translation: CASSPSRGRGKGYTF.

The chain has TRBV6-6 and TRBJ2-7; D possibly corresponds to TRBD2 (5 bases). Germline CDR1 MNHNY, CDR2 SVGAGI (reference sequence). Trimming cost V 5 bases and J 3 bases, with 14 bases left between them. The CDR3 covers 14 residues. The CDR3 spells CASSSGGNRYEQYF. CDR3 coding DNA: TGTGCCAGCAGTAGCGGAGGAAACCGCTACGAGCAGTACTTC.

CDR3 DNA sequence: TGTGCCAGCAGTCTCTTTCAGGGTGGAGACAATCAGCCCCAGCATTTT. Translating it yields CASSLFQGGDNQPQHF. V is TRBV27 and J is TRBJ1-5; D is possibly TRBD1 (5 bases). The CDR3 is 16 amino acids. The V end lost 5 bases, the J end lost 3 bases, and 17 bases lay between the germline ends. Germline CDR1 is MNHEY and CDR2 is SMNVEV (reference sequence).

The rearrangement uses TRBV7-3 and TRBJ2-6; D unresolved. CDR1 and CDR2 from the germline V gene are SGHTA and FQGTGA. V was trimmed by 4 bases and J by 3 bases, leaving 13 bases between them. The CDR3 sequence is 16 residues long. CDR3 loop: CASSSAPESGANVLTF. CDR3 DNA: TGTGCCAGCAGCTCGGCCCCGGAGAGTGGGGCCAACGTCCTGACTTTC. The full variable domain, with the rest looked up from reference TRBV7-3 and TRBJ2-6, is GAGVSQTPSNKVTEKGKYVELRCDPISGHTALYWYRQSLGQGPEFLIYFQGTGAADDSGLPNDRFFAVRPEGSVSTLKIQRTERGDSAVYLCASSSAPESGANVLTFGAGSRLTVL.

This clone is a singleton in its sample. The V call is TRBV9, the J call TRBJ2-3, with unresolved D. The CDR3 has 14 amino acids. Germline CDR1 and CDR2: SGDLS and YYNGEE. V lost 0 bases and J 2 bases, leaving 7 bases between the germline ends. The CDR3 DNA reads as TGTGCCAGCAGCGTAGGGCCTATCACAGATACGCAGTATTTT. It is translated as CASSVGPITDTQYF.

This clone appeared a few times. This chain connects TRBV4-2 to TRBJ2-7, with unresolved D. The germline CDR1 and CDR2 sequences are LGHNA and YNFKEQ. This CDR3 has 16 amino acids. V gave up 0 bases and J gave up 7 bases, with 19 bases separating them. As DNA, the CDR3 is TGTGCCAGCAGCCAAGAGGCGGCAGGATCCCCCTGGGAGCAGTACTTC. This gives the protein CASSQEAAGSPWEQYF.

The chain uses TRBV4-3 and TRBJ2-1; maybe TRBD1 (5 bases). V lost 0 bases, J lost 8 bases, and 20 bases lay in between. CDR1 is LGHNA and CDR2 is YSLEER in the germline V gene. This CDR3 has 17 amino acids. CDR3 protein: CASSQDLGGRAADEQFF. The CDR3 coding sequence is TGCGCCAGCAGCCAAGATCTAGGCGGCAGGGCGGCGGATGAGCAGTTCTTC.

V is TRBV7-9 and J is TRBJ1-5; no clear D gene. This CDR3 comprises 13 residues. The V end was cut by 5 bases, the J end by 3 bases, with 8 bases between. In germline, CDR1 is SEHNR, CDR2 FQNEAQ (reference sequence). The CDR3 DNA reads TGTGCCAGCAGCCGAGGGTCCAATCAGCCCCAGCATTTT. This gives the protein CASSRGSNQPQHF.

The chain is built from TRBV9 and TRBJ2-1, with D perhaps TRBD1 or TRBD2 (5 bases each). There are 15 residues in the CDR3. The germline CDR1 and CDR2 sequences are SGDLS and YYNGEE. V lost 1 base and J lost 6, with 14 bases in between. CDR3 region: CASSVRGPNFNEQFF. CDR3 DNA: TGTGCCAGCAGCGTACGGGGACCTAACTTCAATGAGCAGTTCTTC.

DNA for the CDR3: TGTGCCAGCAGCTTGGTGAGCGGGAGTTCCTACGAGCAGTACTTC. Its protein product is CASSLVSGSSYEQYF. The chain links TRBV5-4 to TRBJ2-7; 8 positions match TRBD2. The CDR3 totals 15 residues. In germline, CDR1 is SGHNT, CDR2 YYREEE (reference sequence). The trim removed 0 bases at V and 1 base at J, leaving 3 bases unmatched.

This chain uses TRBV5-5 with TRBJ1-1; D gene uncertain. Trimming shortened V by 0 bases and J by 4 bases, and 16 bases separated the two germline ends. Germline loops: CDR1 SGHKS, CDR2 YYEKEE (reference sequence). The CDR3 consists of 16 residues. CDR3: CASSLGPRRELTEAFF. The CDR3 DNA sequence: TGTGCCAGCAGCTTGGGGCCCAGGCGCGAACTCACTGAAGCTTTCTTT.

The chain uses TRBV5-5 and TRBJ1-5; 8 bases are a match to TRBD1. CDR1 and CDR2 from the germline V gene are SGHKS and YYEKEE (reference sequence). CDR3 size: 15 residues. The V segment lost 0 bases and the J segment 3 bases; nucleotides outside the gene matches: 2. CDR3 residues: CASSLATGVNQPQHF. The CDR3 DNA reads as TGTGCCAGCAGCTTGGCGACAGGGGTCAATCAGCCCCAGCATTTT.

The chain couples TRBV9 to TRBJ1-4, with D perhaps matching TRBD1 (5 bases). The CDR3 contains 16 residues. Trimming cost V 4 bases and J 0 bases, with 13 bases left between them. The germline CDR1 and CDR2 sequences are SGDLS and YYNGEE. The DNA for the CDR3 is TGTGCCAGCAGCCTCGGGGGAGCGGCAACTAATGAAAAACTGTTTTTT. Translation: CASSLGGAATNEKLFF.

The chain carries TRBV28 and TRBJ2-1; D remains ambiguous. The CDR3 is 13 amino acids. Trimming cost V 6 bases and J 2 bases, with 8 bases left between them. Germline V gene lookup returns CDR1 MDHEN and CDR2 SYDVKM. DNA of the CDR3: TGTGCCAGCAGCTCAGCCGCCTACAATGAGCAGTTCTTC. Its protein is CASSSAAYNEQFF.

The chain combines TRBV6-1 with TRBJ2-5; D assignment may be TRBD1 or TRBD2 (5 bases each). The CDR3 consists of 14 residues. V lost 6 bases and J lost 2, with 13 bases in between. CDR1 MNHNS and CDR2 SASEGT come from the germline V gene. CDR3 DNA: TGTGCCAGCAGCCCCCCGGGGCAGCAAGAGACCCAGTACTTC. Translating it yields CASSPPGQQETQYF.

The gene calls are TRBV4-3 and TRBJ2-4; TRBD2 might be the D (6 bases). The length of the CDR3 is 17 residues. In germline, CDR1 is LGHNA, CDR2 YSLEER. The V end lost 1 base, the J end lost 1 base, and 14 bases lay between the germline ends. This chain's CDR3 is CASSQGYGSTAKNIQYF. The DNA for the CDR3 is TGCGCCAGCAGCCAAGGTTACGGGAGTACCGCCAAAAACATTCAGTACTTC.

The chain joins TRBV4-1 to TRBJ2-7, with 7 bases aligning to TRBD2. Looked up from germline, CDR1 is MGHRA and CDR2 is YSYEKL. The V and J ends lost 4 bases and 5 bases, in that order; junction bases with no gene match: 5. This CDR3 spans 13 amino acids. Here the CDR3 reads CASSPLAGDEQYF. In DNA, the CDR3 is TGCGCCAGCAGCCCGTTGGCGGGGGACGAGCAGTACTTC.